This TCR beta chain was obtained from a study of T cell responses to AZD1222 COVID-19 vaccine. A note on this clone: No antigen is known for it.

Sequenced by immunoSEQ multiplex PCR; TCRdb stores in-frame clones only, minus some. The repertoire holds around 150,000 clones, with roughly 90% as singletons. CDR1 is SNHLY and CDR2 is FYNNEI in the germline V gene. The CDR3 totals 17 residues. V gave up 4 bases and J gave up 0 bases; unmatched junction bases: 8. Findings of the study overall: The CD4 TCRs associated with vaccination extended across spike and predominated at 160-218 and 743-854. After the peak T cell response, and only then, were repertoires sampled.

The TCR comes from an adult who received the AZD1222 COVID-19 vaccine. The chain is built from TRBV2 and TRBJ2-2; the match to TRBD1 covers 7 bases. The sequencing used peripheral blood, collected 28 days after the second AZD1222 dose. Written as DNA, the CDR3 is TGTGCCAGCAGTGGGGGTCAAGGGGGCGCGAACACCGGGGAGCTGTTTTTT. It encodes CASSGGQGGANTGELFF.